This T cell receptor (beta chain) was profiled in a study of cytomegalovirus exposure and HLA in healthy donors. Study-level points and caveats: Earlier analysis looked at TCR beta V segments, and most were productive about 87% or about 30% of the time.

This PCR relied on a set of 60 Vbeta primers and 13 Jbeta primers. Clones were sequenced by immunoSEQ multiplex PCR, and TCRdb holds only the in-frame ones, with some missing. Of a few hundred thousand clones listed, around 80% are singletons. A remark on this clone: The target antigen is unknown.

This receptor was taken from a woman in her sixties or seventies in good health and CMV-seropositive. The sample consisted of PBMCs.

The CDR3 DNA reads TGTGCCAGCTCACCATACGTTTCAGGGAACAATGAGCAGTTCTTC. Protein sequence: CASSPYVSGNNEQFF. The chain joins TRBV18 to TRBJ2-1, with D perhaps matching TRBD1 (5 bases). Per the germline V gene, CDR1 is KGHSH and CDR2 is LQKENI. This CDR3 is 15 amino acids long. V lost 2 bases and J 5 bases, leaving 13 bases between the germline ends.